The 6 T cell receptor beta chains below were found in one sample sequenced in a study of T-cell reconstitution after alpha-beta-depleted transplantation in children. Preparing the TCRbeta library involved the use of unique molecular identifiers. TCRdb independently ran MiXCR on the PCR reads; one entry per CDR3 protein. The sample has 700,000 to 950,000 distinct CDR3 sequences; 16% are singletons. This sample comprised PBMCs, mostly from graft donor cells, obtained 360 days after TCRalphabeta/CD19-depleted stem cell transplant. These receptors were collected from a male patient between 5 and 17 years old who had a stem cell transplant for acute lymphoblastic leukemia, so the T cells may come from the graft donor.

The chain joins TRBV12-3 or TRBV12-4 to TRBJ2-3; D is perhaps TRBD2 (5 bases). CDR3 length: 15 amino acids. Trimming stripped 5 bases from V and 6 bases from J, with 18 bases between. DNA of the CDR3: TGTGCCAGCAGTCCGAGGAGGAGGTCATACGATACGCAGTATTTT. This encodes CASSPRRRSYDTQYF.

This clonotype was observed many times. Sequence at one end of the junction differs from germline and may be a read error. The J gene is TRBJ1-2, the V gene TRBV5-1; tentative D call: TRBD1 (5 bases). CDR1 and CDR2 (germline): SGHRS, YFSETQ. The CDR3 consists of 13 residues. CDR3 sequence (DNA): TGTGCCAGCAGTTTAGGGGTTAACTATGGCTACACCTTC. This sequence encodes CASSLGVNYGYTF.

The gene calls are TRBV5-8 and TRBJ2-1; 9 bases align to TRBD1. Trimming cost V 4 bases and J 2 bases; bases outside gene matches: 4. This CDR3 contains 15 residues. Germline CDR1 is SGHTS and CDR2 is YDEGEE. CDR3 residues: CASSKGTGPYNEQFF. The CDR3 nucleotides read TGTGCCAGCAGCAAAGGGACAGGGCCCTACAATGAGCAGTTCTTC. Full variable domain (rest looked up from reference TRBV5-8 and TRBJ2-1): EAGVTQSPTHLIKTRGQQATLRCSPISGHTSVYWYQQALGLGLQFLLWYDEGEERNRGNFPPRFSGRQFPNYSSELNVNALELEDSALYLCASSKGTGPYNEQFFGPGTRLTVL.

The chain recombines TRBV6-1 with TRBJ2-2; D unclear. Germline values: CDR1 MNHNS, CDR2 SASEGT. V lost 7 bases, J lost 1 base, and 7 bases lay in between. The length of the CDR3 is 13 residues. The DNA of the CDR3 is TGTGCCAGCATGTGGGGGAACACCGGGGAGCTGTTTTTT. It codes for CASMWGNTGELFF.

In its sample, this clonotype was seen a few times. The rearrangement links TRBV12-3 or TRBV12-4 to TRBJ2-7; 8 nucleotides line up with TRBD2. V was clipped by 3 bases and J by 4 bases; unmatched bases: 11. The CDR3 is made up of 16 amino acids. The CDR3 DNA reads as TGTGCCAGCAGTTTCGGTGCTGCGGGAGGCCCGTACGAGCAGTACTTC. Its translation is CASSFGAAGGPYEQYF.

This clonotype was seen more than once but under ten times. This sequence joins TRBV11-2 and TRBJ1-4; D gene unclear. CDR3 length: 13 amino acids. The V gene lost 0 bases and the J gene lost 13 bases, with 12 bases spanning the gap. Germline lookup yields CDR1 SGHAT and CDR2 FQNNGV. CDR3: CASSLDPGRGLFF. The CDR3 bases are TGTGCCAGCAGCTTAGATCCAGGACGGGGACTGTTTTTT.